Included here is one T cell receptor beta chain sequence, with context. This clone was seen a few times. It lacks a known antigen. Base qualities are not recorded, but no much larger clone differs from it by a single base. The data were obtained in a study of PD-1 blockade in classical Hodgkin lymphoma (TCRdb year 2020). Context from the whole study: Nivolumab dosing was 3 mg/kg intravenously every 2 weeks, continuing until either disease progression or unacceptable toxicity. The study used CyTOF and TCR beta sequencing to define a peripheral blood immune signature of response to PD-1 blockade in classical Hodgkin lymphoma. Study-wide conclusions, independent of this receptor: Diversity was lower in patients who began nivolumab less than 1 year after ASCT, so these patients were left out of later analyses to avoid confounding by immune reconstitution. The study was restricted to a single clinical trial cohort, and the causes of repertoire differences, possibly disease activity or prior therapy, were left undefined. Baseline TCR diversity was reported to be lower in newly diagnosed patients than in healthy donors and to be lower still in relapsed/refractory patients. Trial patients achieving complete response had baseline diversity similar to newly diagnosed patients, whereas partial responders and progressors had significantly lower diversity. By C4D1, a significant rise was seen in CD4+ TCR diversity but not in CD8+ TCR diversity (p=0.0027 vs p=0.16), and the rise was most apparent among complete responders (p=0.02).

Taken with the paper, the label for time point translates to: cycle 4 day 1 (C4D1), after 5 to 7 weeks of nivolumab. All trial patients had relapsed after autologous stem cell transplantation, with cohorts A, B and C differing in prior brentuximab vedotin exposure. CD4+ T cells were purified from thawed PBMCs by magnetic negative selection with a Miltenyi CD4+ T cell isolation kit. A total of around 59 patients with relapsed/refractory classical Hodgkin lymphoma made up the trial cohort, and each patient's best overall response was complete response, partial response or progressive disease. In the multi-cohort phase II CheckMate 205 trial, trial patients received single-agent nivolumab. An independent review committee assessed best overall response using the 2007 International Working Group response criteria. Trial PBMCs were collected immediately before nivolumab initiation (C1D1) and during therapy at cycle 2 day 1 and cycle 4 day 1. Peripheral blood was collected in 8 mL Vacutainer Cell Preparation Tubes, from which PBMCs were isolated by centrifugation and then cryopreserved. Purified CD4+ and CD8+ fractions were prepared only for cases with an additional available PBMC sample. Magnetically labelled cells were depleted on LS columns in a quadroMACS separator, and the flow-through was collected as the purified fraction.

Genomic DNA was isolated using the Qiagen DNeasy kit from unsorted PBMCs as well as from negatively selected CD4+ and CD8+ fractions. TCR beta CDR3 regions were amplified by immunoSEQ multiplex PCR using primers annealing to V and J segments. A synthetic immune receptor repertoire was used to minimize amplification bias, and remaining bias was computationally removed after sequencing. Per the source publication's procedure: Repertoire diversity was quantified as the Shannon entropy index using custom Python scripts. The unsorted, CD4+ and CD8+ repertoires were each analyzed separately, with the exception of combined analyses, where CD4+ and CD8+ sequences were merged in silico. Clonal expansion was defined as at least a 2-fold frequency increase after treatment relative to C1D1, with a pseudocount of 0.5 for undetected baseline clones. Clones with 0 or 1 copy at C1D1 were classified as singleton clones, and clones with 2 or more copies were classified as non-singleton clones. Clones expanded in unsorted samples were annotated as CD4+, CD8+ or unknown by matching protein sequences in sorted samples from the same patient. Wilcoxon tests on paired samples were used to test diversity changes from C1D1 to C4D1. Drawn from immuneACCESS, this table holds only the in-frame rearrangements with V and J called that TCRdb kept. Clones are partly lost; checked studies trace under half to an unresolved V gene and leave the rest unexplained. V, J and clone size reflect that table, while D and trimming were determined from the DNA. In this sample the table shows approximately 9,000 clones, approximately 88% of which occur a single time. Less than 2% of the sample is held by the ten biggest clonotypes.

The material sequenced was CD4+ T cells from blood, taken before the fourth cycle of nivolumab. This receptor was obtained from a human donor with classical Hodgkin lymphoma.

CDR3 region: CASSHYALNTEAFF. At the DNA level, the sequence is TGTGCCAGCAGCCATTATGCCTTGAACACTGAAGCTTTCTTT. The chain links TRBV4-2 with TRBJ1-1, with the identity of the D gene unclear. Including cysteine and phenylalanine, the CDR3 has 14 amino acids. Only the CDR3 portion is preserved as DNA: 42 bases, with reading frame beginning at the first base. CDR1 and CDR2, per the germline V gene, are LGHNA and YNFKEQ. The junction carries 8 bases between V and J, which are trimmed by 3 bases and 0 bases respectively.